This T cell receptor beta chain was sequenced in a study of patients and donors after allogeneic stem cell transplantation. CDR1 and CDR2 from the germline V gene are KGHSH and LQKENI. The ends were cut back, 0 bases at V and 6 bases at J, with 14 bases in the middle. The CDR3 length is 15 residues. This clonotype was seen a few times. TCRdb reprocessed the RT-PCR reads via MiXCR and lists one record per CDR3 protein. The data show around 160,000 distinct CDR3 sequences, with approximately 31% seen just once and 3.2% held by the top ten. This clonotype was sampled from a human donor who was either an allogeneic HSCT recipient or a stem cell or donor lymphocyte infusion donor (not recorded which). It is not recorded whose cells these are; they may come from a transplant donor. The chain joins TRBV18 to TRBJ1-2; D gene uncertain. Sequencing used blood, either unsorted or a sorted T cell fraction (not recorded which). CDR3: CASSPPGRPWDGYTF. CDR3 coding DNA: TGTGCCAGCTCACCACCTGGCAGACCGTGGGATGGCTACACCTTC.